What follows are 21 T cell receptor beta chains derived from one specimen sequenced in a study of regulatory T cells in long-lasting Graves disease. Construction of the TCR beta libraries employed iRepertoire HTBI primers in conjunction with Arm-PCR of CDR3 regions. TCRdb fed the multiplex PCR reads into MiXCR, producing one record per CDR3 protein. There are approximately 230,000 distinct CDR3 sequences in the sample; around 17% occur only once, and approximately 20% lies in the top ten. Stated time point: newly diagnosed GD, antithyroid drugs for less than 3 months. The authors made the TCR library using RNA they extracted from PBMCs. The source was peripheral blood mononuclear cells (PBMCs), collected at new diagnosis, from a patient treated with antithyroid drugs. These receptors came from a female donor with Graves disease.

This clonotype occurred a few times. The chain recombines TRBV27 with TRBJ1-1; 8 nucleotides line up with TRBD1. The length of the CDR3 is 14 residues. The trim removed 6 bases at V and 4 bases at J, leaving 7 bases unmatched. Germline V gene lookup returns CDR1 MNHEY and CDR2 SMNVEV (reference sequence). DNA for the CDR3: TGTGCCAGCAGATTTACAGGGGGATCCACTGAAGCTTTCTTT. This translates into CASRFTGGSTEAFF.

The genes are TRBV11-3 and TRBJ2-1; 11 positions agree with TRBD2. The germline CDR1 and CDR2 sequences are SGHNT and YENEEA. The CDR3 contains 13 residues. The ends lost 4 bases at V and 9 bases at J; junction bases unmatched: 2. CDR3 nucleotides: TGTGCCAGCAGCTGGGGACTAGCGGTTGAGCAGTTCTTC. Translated: CASSWGLAVEQFF.

The chain links TRBV5-1 to TRBJ1-2; D call uncertain. Germline V gene sequence: CDR1 SGHRS, CDR2 YFSETQ. V lost 0 bases and J 1 base, leaving 10 bases between the germline ends. The CDR3 loop spans 15 amino acids. The DNA for the CDR3 is TGCGCCAGCAGCTTGGGGGCGGCTCTTAACTATGGCTACACCTTC. Translating it yields CASSLGAALNYGYTF.

The sample holds many counts of this clonotype. CDR3 sequence reads: CATRGGRGDEQFF. The CDR3 nucleotides read TGCGCCACCCGAGGGGGGCGAGGCGATGAGCAGTTCTTC. The chain is built from TRBV5-1 and TRBJ2-1, with D perhaps TRBD1 or TRBD2 (6 bases each). The germline V and J ends were trimmed by 9 bases and 8 bases, with 18 bases remaining between them. The CDR3 contains 13 residues. In germline, CDR1 is SGHRS, CDR2 YFSETQ. The whole variable domain, remainder taken from reference TRBV5-1 and TRBJ2-1, is KAGVTQTPRYLIKTRGQQVTLSCSPISGHRSVSWYQQTPGQGLQFLFEYFSETQRNKGNFPGRFSGRQFSNSRSEMNVSTLELGDSALYLCATRGGRGDEQFFGPGTRLTVL.

This clonotype was counted at least ten times. This chain uses TRBV18 with TRBJ2-7; TRBD1 aligns across 7 bases. CDR1 is KGHSH, CDR2 LQKENI, per germline. The ends lost 1 base at V and 3 bases at J; junction bases unmatched: 3. The CDR3 is 14 residues long. DNA of the CDR3: TGTGCCAGCTCACCACGGCAGGGGGTCTACGAGCAGTACTTC. Amino acids: CASSPRQGVYEQYF.

This clonotype was detected many times. The chain carries TRBV13 and TRBJ2-3; D is tentatively TRBD1 or TRBD2 (5 bases each). The CDR3 is made up of 19 amino acids. Germline CDR1 PRHDT, CDR2 FYEKMQ (reference sequence). V lost 5 bases, J lost 0 bases, and 24 bases lay in between. The CDR3 spells CASSVRGTGTSISTDTQYF. CDR3 sequence (DNA): TGTGCCAGCAGCGTTAGGGGAACCGGGACGAGCATTAGCACAGATACGCAGTATTTT.

This clonotype was counted at least ten times. The chain has TRBV5-5 and TRBJ1-1; no firm D call. This CDR3 comprises 11 residues. CDR1 is SGHKS, CDR2 YYEKEE, per germline (reference sequence). Trimming removed 0 bases from V and 3 bases from J, with 0 bases in between. CDR3 sequence (DNA): TGTGCCAGCAGCTTGGACACTGAAGCTTTCTTT. It translates to CASSLDTEAFF.

In regard to this clonotype: A much more abundant neighbour one base away suggests this may be a read error. The chain has TRBV6-1 and TRBJ2-4, with D perhaps TRBD1 or TRBD2 (5 bases each). Per the germline V gene, CDR1 is MNHNS and CDR2 is SASEGT. This CDR3 has 18 residues. The V and J ends lost 3 bases and 0 bases respectively, with 18 bases between them. The CDR3 DNA is TGTGCCAGCAGTGAGGGGGTCTCGTCGGGCCCAGCCAAAAACATTCAGTACTTC. Encoded protein: CASSEGVSSGPAKNIQYF.

This clonotype was seen a handful of times. A far larger clone is one nucleotide away, so this likely arose from a read error. This chain connects TRBV27 to TRBJ2-7, with TRBD2 as a possible D gene (6 bases). In germline, CDR1 is MNHEY, CDR2 SMNVEV (reference sequence). V was pared by 7 bases and J by 7 bases, with 29 bases between. The CDR3 length is 17 residues. The CDR3 coding sequence is TGTGCCAGCACCCCTATGGGGGGAAGAAGCTCCTACAATGAGCAGTACTTC. Translating it yields CASTPMGGRSSYNEQYF.

This clonotype was seen many times. The V call is TRBV2, the J call TRBJ1-5, with no clear D. The V end lost 9 bases, the J end lost 2 bases, and 14 bases lay between the germline ends. Looked up from germline, CDR1 is SNHLY and CDR2 is FYNNEI. This CDR3 is built from 14 residues. The CDR3 protein is CASNERWGNQPQHF. The CDR3 DNA reads TGTGCCAGTAATGAGAGGTGGGGCAATCAGCCCCAGCATTTT.

This clonotype was observed at least ten times. V usage is TRBV30 and J usage is TRBJ2-3; D tentatively fits TRBD1 or TRBD2 (5 bases each). Germline values: CDR1 GTSNPN, CDR2 SVGIG (reference sequence). With 4 bases removed from V and 1 base from J, the gap between germline ends came to 15 bases. This CDR3 spans 15 amino acids. The CDR3 is CAWTPVGTRTDTQYF. The CDR3 bases are TGTGCCTGGACCCCTGTCGGGACCCGCACAGATACGCAGTATTTT. Complete variable domain (other parts from reference TRBV30 and TRBJ2-3): SQTIHQWPATLVQPVGSPLSLECTVEGTSNPNLYWYRQAAGRGLQLLFYSVGIGQISSEVPQNLSASRPQDRQFILSSKKLLLSDSGFYLCAWTPVGTRTDTQYFGPGTRLTVL.

This clonotype was seen many times. The J gene is TRBJ1-2, the V gene TRBV5-4, with D unresolved. CDR1 is SGHNT and CDR2 is YYREEE in the germline V gene (reference sequence). Deletions cut 0 bases from V and 2 bases from J, with 8 bases between. This CDR3 comprises 14 residues. As DNA, the CDR3 is TGTGCCAGCAGCTTGGTGGGCACAAACTATGGCTACACCTTC. Translating gives CASSLVGTNYGYTF.

This clonotype was seen repeatedly, ten times or more. This chain uses TRBV20-1 with TRBJ1-1, with 7 bases aligning to TRBD1. Trimming cost V 1 base and J 5 bases; bases outside gene matches: 7. The length of the CDR3 is 14 residues. The germline CDR1 and CDR2 sequences are DFQATT and SNEGSKA (reference sequence). This CDR3 reads CSARVGRGETEAFF. In nucleotides, the CDR3 is TGCAGTGCTAGAGTGGGCAGGGGGGAGACTGAAGCTTTCTTT.

Of note for this clonotype: One base away lies a much larger clone, so this may be a sequencing read error. V and J are TRBV2 and TRBJ2-7; D not resolved. Germline CDR1 and CDR2: SNHLY and FYNNEI. The CDR3 is 14 residues long. CDR3 amino acids: CVSSELAASYEQYF. DNA of the CDR3: TGTGTCAGCAGTGAATTGGCGGCGTCCTACGAGCAGTACTTC.

The rearrangement links TRBV27 to TRBJ2-5; 11 bases align to TRBD2. The better agreement between TRBJ2-1 and the DNA end casts doubt on the J call. Germline-derived CDR1 and CDR2 are MNHEY and SMNVEV (reference sequence). CDR3 length equals 13 residues. For the CDR3, the DNA is TGTGCCAGCCGGACTAGCGGGTTGTATGAGCAGTTCTTC. Its protein product is CASRTSGLYEQFF.

Many counts were recorded for this clonotype. This rearrangement joins TRBV12-3 or TRBV12-4 to TRBJ2-3; D remains ambiguous. This CDR3 contains 13 residues. V was clipped by 5 bases and J by 5 bases, with 11 bases between them. The CDR3 nucleotides are TGTGCCAGCAGTAAGGCCCTCCAAGATACGCAGTATTTT. As protein: CASSKALQDTQYF.

This clonotype was seen repeatedly, ten times or more. The chain uses TRBV5-1 and TRBJ2-4; D remains ambiguous. Between the trimmed V and J ends, which lost 0 bases and 6 bases, there was a span of 7 bases. Germline V gene lookup returns CDR1 SGHRS and CDR2 YFSETQ. This CDR3 region has 13 residues. CDR3 protein: CASSLGQRNIQYF. CDR3 nucleotide sequence: TGCGCCAGCAGCTTGGGGCAGAGAAACATTCAGTACTTC.

The rearrangement joins TRBV12-3 or TRBV12-4 to TRBJ2-1, with D hard to call. The CDR3 totals 11 residues. V lost 4 bases to trimming and J lost 12 bases, with 10 bases between them. CDR3 sequence (DNA): TGTGCCAGCAGTTCACGAGGTGGGCAGTTCTTC. This codes for CASSSRGGQFF.

The table lists this clonotype with many counts. The chain is built from TRBV6-1 and TRBJ2-5; D perhaps matches TRBD1 (6 bases). The germline V and J ends were trimmed by 6 bases and 5 bases, with 13 bases remaining between them. The germline V gene has CDR1 MNHNS and CDR2 SASEGT. This CDR3 region has 13 residues. In DNA, the CDR3 is TGTGCCAGCAGCCCTACAGGGTGGGAGACCCAGTACTTC. Residues: CASSPTGWETQYF.

This clonotype was detected ten times or more. J is TRBJ1-4 and V is TRBV25-1; D unclear. Trimming shortened V by 6 bases and J by 0 bases, and 14 bases separated the two germline ends. Germline V lookup: CDR1 MGHDK, CDR2 SYGVNS. This CDR3 is 16 amino acids long. CDR3 protein: CASSATRASTNEKLFF. CDR3 coding DNA: TGTGCCAGCAGCGCGACAAGGGCATCAACTAATGAAAAACTGTTTTTT. The variable domain in full, with the rest retrieved from reference TRBV25-1 and TRBJ1-4, is EADIYQTPRYLVIGTGKKITLECSQTMGHDKMYWYQQDPGMELHLIHYSYGVNSTEKGDLSSESTVSRIRTEHFPLTLESARPSHTSQYLCASSATRASTNEKLFFGSGTQLSVL.

This clonotype was counted at least ten times. This sequence joins TRBV10-2 and TRBJ2-7, with D possibly TRBD2 on 5 matching bases. The CDR3 is made up of 14 amino acids. Between the trimmed V and J ends, which lost 1 base and 3 bases, there was a span of 10 bases. CDR1 is WSHSY, CDR2 SAAADI, per germline. CDR3 nucleotide sequence: TGCGCCAGCAGTGAGTTCGCGGGCGTCTACGAGCAGTACTTC. Protein sequence: CASSEFAGVYEQYF.